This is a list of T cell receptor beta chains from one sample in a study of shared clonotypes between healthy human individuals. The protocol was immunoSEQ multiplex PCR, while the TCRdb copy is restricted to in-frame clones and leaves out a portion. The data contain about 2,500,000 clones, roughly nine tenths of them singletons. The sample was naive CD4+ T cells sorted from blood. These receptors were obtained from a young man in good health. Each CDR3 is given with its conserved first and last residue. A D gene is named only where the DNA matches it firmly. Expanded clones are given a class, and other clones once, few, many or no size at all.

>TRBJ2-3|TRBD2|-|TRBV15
CATSRSLAGRTDTQYF
TGTGCCACCAGCAGAAGTCTAGCGGGTAGGACAGATACGCAGTATTTT
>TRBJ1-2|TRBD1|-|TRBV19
CASSTLTGSFWTNYGYTF
TGTGCCAGTAGTACGCTGACAGGGAGTTTTTGGACTAACTATGGCTACACCTTC
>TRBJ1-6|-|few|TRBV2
CASKENGKSPLHF
TGTGCCAGCAAGGAGAATGGTAAATCACCCCTCCACTTT
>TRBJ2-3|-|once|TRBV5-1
CASSAGLADTQYF
TGCGCCAGCAGCGCCGGGTTGGCAGATACGCAGTATTTT
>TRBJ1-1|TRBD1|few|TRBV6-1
CASVRTGGEAFF
TGTGCCAGCGTTAGGACAGGGGGTGAAGCTTTCTTT
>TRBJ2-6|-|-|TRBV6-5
CASSYHGLPGANVLTF
TGTGCCAGCAGTTACCACGGCCTGCCTGGGGCCAACGTCCTGACTTTC
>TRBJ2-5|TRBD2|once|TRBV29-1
CSVRRGEIQETQYF
TGCAGCGTTAGACGGGGGGAGATCCAAGAGACCCAGTACTTC
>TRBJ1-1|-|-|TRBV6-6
CASSSRVSNTEAFF
TGTGCCAGCAGTTCCCGGGTTTCGAACACTGAAGCTTTCTTT
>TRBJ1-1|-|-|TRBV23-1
CASKRQLGSVNTEAFF
TGCGCCAGCAAACGGCAGCTCGGATCGGTGAACACTGAAGCTTTCTTT
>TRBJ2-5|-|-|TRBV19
CASSIRLTQVQETQYF
TGTGCCAGTAGTATCCGACTGACTCAAGTTCAAGAGACCCAGTACTTC
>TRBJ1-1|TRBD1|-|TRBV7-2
CASSPRTGGNTEAFF
TGTGCCAGCAGCCCAAGGACAGGGGGCAACACTGAAGCTTTCTTT
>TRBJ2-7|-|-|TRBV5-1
CASSLADGPYEQYF
TGCGCCAGCAGCTTGGCTGACGGTCCCTACGAGCAGTACTTC
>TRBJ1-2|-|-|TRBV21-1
CASIKPPHTRGDYGYTF
TGTGCCAGCATCAAGCCCCCCCACACGCGGGGCGACTATGGCTACACCTTC
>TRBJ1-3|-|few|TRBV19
CASAGISGNTIYF
TGTGCCAGCGCCGGGATCTCTGGAAACACCATATATTTT
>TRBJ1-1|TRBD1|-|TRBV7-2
CASSLVTGVNTEAFF
TGTGCCAGCAGCTTAGTCACAGGGGTGAACACTGAAGCTTTCTTT
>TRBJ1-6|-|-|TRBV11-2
CASSLGGESYNSPLHF
TGTGCCAGCAGCTTAGGAGGGGAATCCTATAATTCACCCCTCCACTTT
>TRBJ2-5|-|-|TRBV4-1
CASSLQSSGAQGETQYF
TGCGCCAGCAGCCTACAAAGCTCCGGGGCCCAAGGTGAGACCCAGTACTTC
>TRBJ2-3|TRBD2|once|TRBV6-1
CASSFRDYNTDTQYF
TGTGCCAGCAGTTTCCGGGACTATAACACAGATACGCAGTATTTT
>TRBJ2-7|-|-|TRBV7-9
CASSLLDLTGREQYF
TGTGCCAGCAGCTTACTAGACCTAACAGGGCGAGAGCAGTACTTC
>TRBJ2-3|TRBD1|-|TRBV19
CASSQQGAASTDTQYF
TGTGCCAGTAGTCAACAGGGGGCGGCTAGCACAGATACGCAGTATTTT